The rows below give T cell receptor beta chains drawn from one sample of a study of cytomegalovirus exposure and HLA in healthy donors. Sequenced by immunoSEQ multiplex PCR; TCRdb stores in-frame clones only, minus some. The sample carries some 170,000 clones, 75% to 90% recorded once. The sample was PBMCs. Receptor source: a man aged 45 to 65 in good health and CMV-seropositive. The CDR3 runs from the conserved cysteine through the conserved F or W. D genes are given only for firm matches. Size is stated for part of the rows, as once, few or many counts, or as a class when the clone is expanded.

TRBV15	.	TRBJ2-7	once	TGTGCCACCAGCACCCGCCAGGGAAGGTTCCCCTACGAGCAGTACTTC	CATSTRQGRFPYEQYF
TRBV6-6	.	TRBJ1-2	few	TGTGCCAGCAGTCCAGGGGTTAACTATGGCTACACCTTC	CASSPGVNYGYTF
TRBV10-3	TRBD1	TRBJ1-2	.	TGTGCCATCAGTGAGGGACAGGCCATGGGCTACACCTTC	CAISEGQAMGYTF
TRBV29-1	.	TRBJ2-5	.	TGCAGCGTTGTCCTTTTGGCTGGCCAAGAGACCCAGTACTTC	CSVVLLAGQETQYF
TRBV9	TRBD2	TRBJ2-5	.	TGTGCCAGCAGCGTAGGCGGGGGGAACGAAGAGACCCAGTACTTC	CASSVGGGNEETQYF
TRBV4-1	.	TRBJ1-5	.	TGCGCCAGCAGCCACAGCAGGGATCAGCCCCAGCATTTT	CASSHSRDQPQHF
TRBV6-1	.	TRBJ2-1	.	TGTGCCAGCAGTGAAGGACTAGGAGGGTACAATGAGCAGTTCTTC	CASSEGLGGYNEQFF
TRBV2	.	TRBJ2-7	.	TGTGCCAGCACCGAGGGCTACGAGCAGTACTTC	CASTEGYEQYF
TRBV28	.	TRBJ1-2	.	TGTGCCAGCAGTCCGGATAGCGGACGGCAGGGCTATGGCTACACCTTC	CASSPDSGRQGYGYTF
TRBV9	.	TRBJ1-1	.	TGTGCCAGCAGCGTAGATTCGGGGAAAAACACTGAAGCTTTCTTT	CASSVDSGKNTEAFF
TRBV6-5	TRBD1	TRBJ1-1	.	TGTGCCAGCAGCCAGGGACAGATGAACACTGAAGCTTTCTTT	CASSQGQMNTEAFF
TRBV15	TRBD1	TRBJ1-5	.	TGTGCCACCAGCAGACTAAATCCCCGGGACAGGGTAGGTGGCAATCAGCCCCAGCATTTT	CATSRLNPRDRVGGNQPQHF
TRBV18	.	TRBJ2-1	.	TGTGCCAGCTCACCACAAACGGGATACAATGAGCAGTTCTTC	CASSPQTGYNEQFF
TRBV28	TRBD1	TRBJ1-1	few	TGTGCCAGCAGACCCGACAGGGGGCGAGGATCTGAAGCTTTCTTT	CASRPDRGRGSEAFF
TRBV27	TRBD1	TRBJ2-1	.	TGTGCCAGCAGTTTAGGGGACAGCTCCTACAATGAGCAGTTCTTC	CASSLGDSSYNEQFF
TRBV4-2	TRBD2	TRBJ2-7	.	TGTGCCAGCAGCCAAGAGACGGGGGGAACAGGCGAGCAGTACTTC	CASSQETGGTGEQYF
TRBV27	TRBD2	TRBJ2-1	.	TGTGCCAGCAGCTGGACTAGCGGGAGGGCCACTTACAATGAGCAGTTCTTC	CASSWTSGRATYNEQFF
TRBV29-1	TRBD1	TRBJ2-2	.	TGCAGCGTTGGGGGACAGTTAAGGTCCGGGGAGCTGTTTTTT	CSVGGQLRSGELFF